The clone carrying this T cell receptor beta chain appeared a few times. This CDR3 comprises 15 residues. The V end was cut by 5 bases, the J end by 3 bases, with 17 bases between. The germline V gene has CDR1 MNHEY and CDR2 SVGEGT. TCRdb called the 5' RACE reads again in MiXCR, with one record for every CDR3 protein. This table has fewer than 120,000 distinct CDR3 sequences, roughly 12% appearing once. This specimen comes from a study of early T cells in non-severe SARS-CoV-2 infection. The sequencing here drew on whole blood, taken at baseline. This sequence joins TRBV6-2 or TRBV6-3 and TRBJ2-7; D is perhaps TRBD1 (5 bases). This clonotype originated in an adult who was a healthcare worker with PCR-confirmed SARS-CoV-2 infection or an uninfected control (not recorded which). The CDR3 reads CASSRDRLLNYEQYF. CDR3 DNA: TGTGCCAGCAGTCGCGACAGACTTTTAAACTACGAGCAGTACTTC.